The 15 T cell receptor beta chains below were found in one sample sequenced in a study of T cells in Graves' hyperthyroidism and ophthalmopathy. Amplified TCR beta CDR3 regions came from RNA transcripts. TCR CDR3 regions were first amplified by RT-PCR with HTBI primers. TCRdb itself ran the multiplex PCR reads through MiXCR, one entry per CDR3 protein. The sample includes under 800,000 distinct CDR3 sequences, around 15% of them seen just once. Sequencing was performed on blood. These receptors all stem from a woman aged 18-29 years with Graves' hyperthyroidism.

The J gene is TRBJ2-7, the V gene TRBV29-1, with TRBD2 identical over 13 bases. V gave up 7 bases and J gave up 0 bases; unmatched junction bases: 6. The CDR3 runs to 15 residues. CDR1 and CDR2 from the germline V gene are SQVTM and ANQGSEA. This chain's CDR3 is CSAVTSGGSSYEQYF. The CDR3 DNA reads TGCAGCGCCGTGACTAGCGGGGGGAGCTCCTACGAGCAGTACTTC.

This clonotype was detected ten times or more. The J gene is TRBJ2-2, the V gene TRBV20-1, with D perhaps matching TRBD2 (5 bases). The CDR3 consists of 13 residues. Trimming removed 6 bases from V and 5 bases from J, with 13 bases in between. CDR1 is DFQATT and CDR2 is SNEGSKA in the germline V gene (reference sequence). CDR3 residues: CSAKDSTTGELFF. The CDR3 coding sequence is TGCAGTGCCAAGGACTCTACGACCGGGGAGCTGTTTTTT.

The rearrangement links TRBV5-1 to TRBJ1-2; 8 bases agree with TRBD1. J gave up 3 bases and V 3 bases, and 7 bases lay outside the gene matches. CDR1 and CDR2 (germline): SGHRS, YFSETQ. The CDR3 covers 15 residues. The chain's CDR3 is CASSWGGQEDYGYTF. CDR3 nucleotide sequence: TGCGCCAGCAGCTGGGGGGGACAGGAGGACTATGGCTACACCTTC.

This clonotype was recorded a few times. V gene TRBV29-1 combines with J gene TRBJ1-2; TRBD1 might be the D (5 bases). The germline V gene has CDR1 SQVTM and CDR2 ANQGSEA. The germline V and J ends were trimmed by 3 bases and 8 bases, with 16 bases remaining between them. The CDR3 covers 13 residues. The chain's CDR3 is CSVDQGMAVGYTF. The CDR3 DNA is TGCAGCGTTGATCAGGGAATGGCTGTGGGCTACACCTTC.

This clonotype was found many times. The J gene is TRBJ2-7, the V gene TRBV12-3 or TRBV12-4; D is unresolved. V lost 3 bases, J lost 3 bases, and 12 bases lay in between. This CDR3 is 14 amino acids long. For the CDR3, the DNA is TGTGCCAGCAGTTTTAGGGATTCCGGCTACGAGCAGTACTTC. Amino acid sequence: CASSFRDSGYEQYF.

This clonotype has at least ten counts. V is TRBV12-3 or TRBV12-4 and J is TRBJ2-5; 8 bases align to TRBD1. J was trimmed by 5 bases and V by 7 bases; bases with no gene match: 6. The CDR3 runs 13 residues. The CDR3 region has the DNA TGTGCCAGCACCGACAGGGGATCTGAGACCCAGTACTTC. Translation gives CASTDRGSETQYF.

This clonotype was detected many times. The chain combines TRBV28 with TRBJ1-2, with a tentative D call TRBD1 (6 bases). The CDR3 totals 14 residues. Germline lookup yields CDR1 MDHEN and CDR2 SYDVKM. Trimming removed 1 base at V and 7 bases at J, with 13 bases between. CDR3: CASSLYRESTGYTF. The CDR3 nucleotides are TGTGCCAGCAGTTTATACAGGGAGTCTACTGGCTACACCTTC.

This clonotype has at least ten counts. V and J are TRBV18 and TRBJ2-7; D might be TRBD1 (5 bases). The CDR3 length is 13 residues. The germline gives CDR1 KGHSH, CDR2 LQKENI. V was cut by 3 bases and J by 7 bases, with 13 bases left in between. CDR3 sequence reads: CASSPSGKKEQYF. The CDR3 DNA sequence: TGTGCCAGCTCACCTTCAGGGAAAAAGGAGCAGTACTTC.

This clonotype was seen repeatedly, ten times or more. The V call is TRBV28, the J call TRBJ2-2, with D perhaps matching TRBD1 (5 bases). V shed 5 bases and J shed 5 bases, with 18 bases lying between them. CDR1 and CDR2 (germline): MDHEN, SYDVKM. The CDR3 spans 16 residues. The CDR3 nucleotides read TGTGCCAGCAGTCCCCTTAGGTGGGGCTTGACCGGGGAGCTGTTTTTT. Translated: CASSPLRWGLTGELFF.

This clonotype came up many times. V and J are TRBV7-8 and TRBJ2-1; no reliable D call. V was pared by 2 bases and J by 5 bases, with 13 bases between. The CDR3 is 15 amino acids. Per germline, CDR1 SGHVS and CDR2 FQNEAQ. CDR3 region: CASSLWVNLNNEQFF. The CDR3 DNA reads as TGTGCCAGCAGCTTATGGGTCAACCTGAACAATGAGCAGTTCTTC. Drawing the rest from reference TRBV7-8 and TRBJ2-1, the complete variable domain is GAGVSQSPRYKVAKRGQDVALRCDPISGHVSLFWYQQALGQGPEFLTYFQNEAQLDKSGLPSDRFFAERPEGSVSTLKIQRTQQEDSAVYLCASSLWVNLNNEQFFGPGTRLTVL.

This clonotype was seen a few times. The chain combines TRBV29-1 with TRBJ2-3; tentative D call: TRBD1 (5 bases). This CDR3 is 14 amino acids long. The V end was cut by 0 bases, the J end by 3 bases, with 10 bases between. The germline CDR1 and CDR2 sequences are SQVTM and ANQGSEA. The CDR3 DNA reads TGCAGCGTTGAAGAGGGGCGCGCTACAGATACGCAGTATTTT. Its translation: CSVEEGRATDTQYF.

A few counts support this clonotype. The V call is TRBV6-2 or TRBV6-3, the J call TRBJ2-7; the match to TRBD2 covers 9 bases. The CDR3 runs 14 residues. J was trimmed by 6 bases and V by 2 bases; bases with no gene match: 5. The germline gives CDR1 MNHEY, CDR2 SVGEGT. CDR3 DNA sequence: TGTGCCAGCAGTTACGCGGGAGGGCCGGGCGAGCAGTACTTC. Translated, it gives CASSYAGGPGEQYF.

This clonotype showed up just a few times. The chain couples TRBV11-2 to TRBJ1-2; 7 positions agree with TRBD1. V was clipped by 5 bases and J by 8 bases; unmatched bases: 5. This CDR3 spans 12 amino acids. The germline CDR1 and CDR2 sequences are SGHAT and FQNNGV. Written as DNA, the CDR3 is TGTGCCAGCAGCCAGTCGACAGGGGGCTACACCTTC. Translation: CASSQSTGGYTF.

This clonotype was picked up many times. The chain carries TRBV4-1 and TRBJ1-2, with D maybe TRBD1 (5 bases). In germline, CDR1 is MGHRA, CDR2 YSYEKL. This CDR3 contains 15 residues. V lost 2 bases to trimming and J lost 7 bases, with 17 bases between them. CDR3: CASSQRPPGKSGYTF. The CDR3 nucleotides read TGCGCCAGCAGCCAAAGACCACCAGGGAAGAGTGGCTACACCTTC.

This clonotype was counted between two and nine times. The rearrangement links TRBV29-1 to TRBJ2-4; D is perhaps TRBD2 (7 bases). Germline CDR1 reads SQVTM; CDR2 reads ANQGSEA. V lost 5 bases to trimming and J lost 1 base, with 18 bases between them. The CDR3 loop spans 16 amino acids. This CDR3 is CSVLRGGSFAKNIQYF. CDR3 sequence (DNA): TGCAGCGTTCTTAGGGGGGGGAGTTTTGCCAAAAACATTCAGTACTTC. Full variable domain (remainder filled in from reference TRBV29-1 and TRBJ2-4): SAVISQKPSRDICQRGTSLTIQCQVDSQVTMMFWYRQQPGQSLTLIATANQGSEATYESGFVIDKFPISRPNLTFSTLTVSNMSPEDSSIYLCSVLRGGSFAKNIQYFGAGTRLSVL.